These T cell receptor beta chains were read from a single sample in a study of T cell changes during pregnancy in multiple sclerosis. Profiling relied on immunoSEQ multiplex PCR, and the TCRdb table lists in-frame clones only, not all of them. The sample carries nearly 40,000 clones, around nine tenths recorded once. The sequencing used CD4+ T cells from peripheral blood mononuclear cells, collected before pregnancy. The source of these receptors is a female donor with multiple sclerosis, enrolled in a pregnancy study. Both conserved end residues are part of each CDR3. A D gene is named only where the DNA matches it firmly. Clone size is shown for a subset of rows, as once, few, many or a class of expanded clone.

abundance	v_gene	j_gene	d_gene	CDR3aa	CDR3nt
-	TRBV6-4	TRBJ2-1	TRBD2	CASSLTSGNYNEQFF	TGTGCCAGCAGTCTGACTAGCGGAAACTACAATGAGCAGTTCTTC
-	TRBV5-1	TRBJ2-1	TRBD2	CASSLTRSGRAPDEQFF	TGCGCCAGCAGCCTAACCCGCAGCGGGAGGGCCCCGGATGAGCAGTTCTTC
-	TRBV2	TRBJ1-4	-	CASSELGASNEKLFF	TGTGCCAGCAGTGAACTGGGGGCCAGTAATGAAAAACTGTTTTTT
-	TRBV5-1	TRBJ2-7	TRBD1	CASSPAPTGNEQYF	TGCGCCAGCAGCCCCGCGCCGACAGGGAACGAGCAGTACTTC
-	TRBV5-1	TRBJ2-5	TRBD2	CASSFSGKTSETQYF	TGCGCCAGCAGCTTTAGCGGGAAAACGTCAGAGACCCAGTACTTC
-	TRBV15	TRBJ1-5	TRBD1	CATSNRDSSNQPQHF	TGTGCCACCAGCAACCGGGACAGTAGCAATCAGCCCCAGCATTTT
-	TRBV6-1	TRBJ1-1	-	CASSGFGGVYPEAFF	TGTGCCAGCAGTGGCTTTGGGGGGGTCTACCCTGAAGCTTTCTTT
-	TRBV19	TRBJ1-1	-	CASSKQGNTEAFF	TGTGCCAGTAGTAAACAGGGGAACACTGAAGCTTTCTTT
-	TRBV29-1	TRBJ2-2	TRBD2	CSVGTSGGELFF	TGCAGCGTAGGGACTAGCGGCGGGGAGCTGTTTTTT
-	TRBV28	TRBJ1-1	-	CASLPIAKGEVAFF	TGTGCCAGCCTCCCTATTGCTAAAGGGGAGGTCGCTTTCTTT
-	TRBV19	TRBJ1-1	TRBD1	CAIRPTGGWTEAFF	TGTGCCATCAGACCCACAGGGGGCTGGACTGAAGCTTTCTTT
-	TRBV28	TRBJ2-5	TRBD2	CASSLSATSGRGGQETQYF	TGTGCCAGCAGTTTATCGGCCACTAGCGGGAGGGGGGGCCAAGAGACCCAGTACTTC
once	TRBV6-6	TRBJ2-1	TRBD2	CASSYSASGSNEQFF	TGTGCCAGCAGTTACTCGGCTAGCGGGAGCAATGAGCAGTTCTTC
-	TRBV5-5	TRBJ1-5	-	CASSLGQAYQPQHF	TGTGCCAGCAGCTTGGGACAGGCCTATCAGCCCCAGCATTTT
-	TRBV6-1	TRBJ2-1	-	CASSRDGSYNEQFF	TGTGCCAGCAGCCGGGATGGGTCGTACAATGAGCAGTTCTTC
once	TRBV7-2	TRBJ2-2	-	CASSFSFGSGELFF	TGTGCCAGCAGCTTCTCTTTCGGGAGCGGGGAGCTGTTTTTT
-	TRBV7-2	TRBJ1-1	TRBD1	CASSPRTGNTEAFF	TGTGCCAGCAGCCCAAGGACAGGGAACACTGAAGCTTTCTTT
-	TRBV6-5	TRBJ2-2	TRBD2	CASSRTSGSTGELFF	TGTGCCAGCAGTAGGACTAGCGGGTCAACCGGGGAGCTGTTTTTT
few	TRBV27	TRBJ2-1	TRBD2	CASRASGRDEQFF	TGTGCCAGCAGGGCTAGCGGGAGGGACGAGCAGTTCTTC
-	TRBV19	TRBJ2-7	TRBD1	CASSEPGQGFYEQYF	TGTGCCAGTAGTGAACCGGGACAGGGCTTCTACGAGCAGTACTTC
once	TRBV6-1	TRBJ2-2	-	CASRLEELFF	TGTGCCAGCAGATTAGAGGAGCTGTTTTTT
-	TRBV6-6	TRBJ2-7	-	CASSSMARSAELEQYF	TGTGCCAGCAGTTCCATGGCCCGGTCGGCGGAGCTCGAGCAGTACTTC
-	TRBV27	TRBJ2-1	TRBD2	CASSLSGVAGGPYNEQFF	TGTGCCAGCAGTTTATCGGGGGTAGCGGGAGGGCCCTACAATGAGCAGTTCTTC
-	TRBV5-1	TRBJ1-3	TRBD1	CASSLGGQSSGNTIYF	TGCGCCAGCAGCTTGGGGGGACAGAGCTCTGGAAACACCATATATTTT
-	TRBV6-6	TRBJ2-3	TRBD2	CATRSGTYTDTQYF	TGTGCCACCCGTAGCGGGACCTACACAGATACGCAGTATTTT
-	TRBV27	TRBJ2-1	-	CASSLISGGTIYNEQFF	TGTGCCAGCAGTTTAATTTCTGGTGGTACAATCTACAATGAGCAGTTCTTC
-	TRBV19	TRBJ1-5	-	CASSIAGRVNQPQHF	TGTGCCAGTAGTATAGCAGGCAGGGTAAACCAGCCCCAGCATTTT
-	TRBV7-2	TRBJ1-5	TRBD1	CASSRDSGSNQPQHF	TGTGCCAGCAGCAGGGACAGCGGAAGCAATCAGCCCCAGCATTTT
-	TRBV5-1	TRBJ2-1	TRBD2	CASRTSGSVSYNEQFF	TGCGCCAGTAGGACTAGCGGCAGTGTTTCCTACAATGAGCAGTTCTTC
-	TRBV6-5	TRBJ2-1	TRBD2	CASSLAGGSDEQFF	TGTGCCAGCAGTTTAGCGGGAGGGAGCGATGAGCAGTTCTTC
-	TRBV2	TRBJ2-3	-	CASSWAGEQDTQYF	TGTGCCAGCAGTTGGGCAGGGGAACAAGATACGCAGTATTTT
-	TRBV2	TRBJ1-3	-	CASTPRVSGNTIYF	TGTGCCAGCACACCCAGGGTCTCAGGAAACACCATATATTTT
-	TRBV5-6	TRBJ2-1	-	CASSLDLGGYKFF	TGTGCCAGCAGCTTGGATTTAGGAGGTTATAAGTTCTTC
-	TRBV15	TRBJ2-5	TRBD1	CATSRDTGGGETQYF	TGTGCCACCAGCAGAGATACAGGGGGCGGTGAGACCCAGTACTTC
-	TRBV5-4	TRBJ2-7	TRBD1	CASSSGGYEQYF	TGTGCCAGCAGCTCAGGGGGCTACGAGCAGTACTTC